This T cell receptor beta chain appears in the sequencing data of a study of CD8 T cells in Susac syndrome. RNA totalling roughly 0.45 to 1 ug underwent reverse transcription with random hexamers. TCRdb re-called the immunoSEQ multiplex PCR reads with MiXCR, one entry per CDR3 protein. The sample holds some 110,000 distinct CDR3 sequences, around 94% seen once. The germline V gene has CDR1 SQVTM and CDR2 ANQGSEA. Trimming cost V 4 bases and J 4 bases, with 8 bases left between them. The length of the CDR3 is 12 residues. This clonotype was seen once. Sequences were obtained from CD4+ T cells from PBMCs. The V and J genes are TRBV29-1 and TRBJ1-3, with D uncertain. This sequence was found in a human donor in good health. The CDR3: CSVGGSGNTIYF. The CDR3 nucleotides are TGCAGCGTTGGGGGATCGGGAAACACCATATATTTT.